One and the same sample provided the 19 T cell receptor beta chains below, sequenced in a study of T cell responses to AZD1222 COVID-19 vaccine. Assay used: immunoSEQ multiplex PCR; TCRdb lists only in-frame clones, some missing. The data hold about 75,000 clones, with around 87% observed a single time. Source: peripheral blood, taken 28 days after the second AZD1222 dose. Receptors were obtained from an adult who received the AZD1222 COVID-19 vaccine.

This clone has only a few counts. This chain connects TRBV6-4 to TRBJ2-2; D not certain. V was pared by 2 bases and J by 3 bases, with 4 bases between. The CDR3 consists of 13 residues. Germline CDR1 reads MRHNA; CDR2 reads SNTAGT. CDR3 bases: TGTGCCAGCAGTGACAGGGACACCGGGGAGCTGTTTTTT. The encoded protein is CASSDRDTGELFF.

The chain has TRBV5-1 and TRBJ1-1, with D unresolved. Germline V gene data show CDR1 as SGHRS and CDR2 as YFSETQ. V lost 1 base and J 1 base, leaving 11 bases between the germline ends. The CDR3 has 15 amino acids. In DNA form, the CDR3 reads TGCGCCAGCAGCTTGATCCCCGGGTCGAACACTGAAGCTTTCTTT. Translating gives CASSLIPGSNTEAFF.

The table lists this clone with a count of one. The gene calls are TRBV6-5 and TRBJ1-1; TRBD1 might be the D (5 bases). CDR1 and CDR2 (germline): MNHEY, SVGAGI. The V and J ends lost 0 bases and 2 bases respectively, with 10 bases between them. This CDR3 spans 15 amino acids. The CDR3 bases are TGTGCCAGCAGTTACTCCCCAGGGACCAACACTGAAGCTTTCTTT. Residues: CASSYSPGTNTEAFF.

V usage is TRBV2 and J usage is TRBJ2-7, with TRBD1 matching 11 bases. The CDR3 consists of 14 residues. The ends lost 7 bases at V and 7 bases at J; junction bases unmatched: 9. CDR1 is SNHLY and CDR2 is FYNNEI in the germline V gene. The chain's CDR3 is CASNGQGAVEEQYF. Written as DNA, the CDR3 is TGTGCCAGCAATGGACAGGGGGCTGTGGAAGAGCAGTACTTC.

This chain joins TRBV10-3 and TRBJ1-5, with a possible D match to TRBD1 (5 bases). CDR1 is ENHRY, CDR2 SYGVKD, per germline. The CDR3 extends over 13 amino acids. V shed 10 bases and J shed 3 bases, with 13 bases lying between them. The CDR3 sequence: CATTGQLNQPQHF. DNA of the CDR3: TGTGCCACCACGGGGCAGCTCAATCAGCCCCAGCATTTT.

Details on this clone: Other DNA variants within this sample encode the same CDR3. The rearrangement joins TRBV6-1 to TRBJ1-5; unclear D gene. Germline V gene lookup returns CDR1 MNHNS and CDR2 SASEGT. This CDR3 is built from 13 residues. The V gene lost 2 bases and the J gene lost 3 bases, with 5 bases spanning the gap. CDR3 loop: CASSEQVNQPQHF. The CDR3 DNA reads as TGTGCCAGCAGTGAACAGGTCAATCAGCCCCAGCATTTT.

DNA of the CDR3: TGTGCCAGCAGCAGACTTCACTTCGATATTAACTATGGCTACACCTTC. Translation: CASSRLHFDINYGYTF. V usage is TRBV6-4 and J usage is TRBJ1-2; no firm D call. The ends were cut back, 6 bases at V and 1 base at J, with 18 bases in the middle. Germline V gene lookup returns CDR1 MRHNA and CDR2 SNTAGT. CDR3 length equals 16 residues.

This chain uses TRBV7-9 with TRBJ1-2; no clear D gene. Germline assignment: CDR1 SEHNR and CDR2 FQNEAQ (reference sequence). The CDR3 spans 13 residues. Trimming shortened V by 1 base and J by 6 bases, and 9 bases separated the two germline ends. CDR3 sequence (DNA): TGTGCCAGCAGCTTAGTACAAGGGCATGGCTACACCTTC. Translating gives CASSLVQGHGYTF.

The chain combines TRBV30 with TRBJ1-6; maybe TRBD1 (5 bases). Trimming pared 2 bases from V and 15 bases from J, leaving 11 bases between. The CDR3 contains 11 residues. CDR1 is GTSNPN, CDR2 SVGIG, per germline (reference sequence). The CDR3 protein is CAWSIGGDLHF. CDR3 nucleotides: TGTGCCTGGAGTATAGGAGGGGACCTCCACTTT.

V is TRBV19 and J is TRBJ1-4, with 9 nucleotides matching TRBD1. Germline trimming cut 8 bases from V and 8 bases from J; bases unmatched to any gene: 6. This CDR3 has 13 amino acids. Germline V gene data show CDR1 as LNHDA and CDR2 as SQIVND (reference sequence). The CDR3 protein is CASRDRGNEKLFF. CDR3 sequence (DNA): TGTGCCAGTCGCGACAGGGGGAACGAAAAACTGTTTTTT. The full variable domain, its missing parts supplied by reference TRBV19 and TRBJ1-4, is DGGITQSPKYLFRKEGQNVTLSCEQNLNHDAMYWYRQDPGQGLRLIYYSQIVNDFQKGDIAEGYSVSREKKESFPLTVTSAQKNPTAFYLCASRDRGNEKLFFGSGTQLSVL.

The table lists this clone with a few counts. The chain uses TRBV2 and TRBJ1-5, with TRBD1 identical over 9 bases. V was pared by 4 bases and J by 3 bases, with 4 bases of the junction left unmatched. The CDR3 is made up of 15 amino acids. CDR1 is SNHLY, CDR2 FYNNEI, per germline. DNA of the CDR3: TGTGCCAGCAGTGTCAGGACAGGGGTCAATCAGCCCCAGCATTTT. Its translation: CASSVRTGVNQPQHF.

V usage is TRBV3-1 (or the pseudogene TRBV3-2) and J usage is TRBJ2-7; unclear D gene. The V end lost 1 base, the J end lost 2 bases, and 12 bases lay between the germline ends. CDR1 is LGHDT and CDR2 is YNNKEL in the germline V gene (reference sequence). The CDR3 covers 15 residues. The CDR3 nucleotides read TGTGCCAGCAGCCAAGGACCCGATAGTCCCTACGAGCAGTACTTC. This sequence encodes CASSQGPDSPYEQYF.

For this clone: This may arise from a read error, as a much more abundant clone is one base away. This sample includes further DNA sequences coding for the same CDR3. CDR3 sequence: CASSLEGGGHSRYEQYF. The CDR3 region has the DNA TGCGCCAGCAGCTTGGAGGGTGGGGGACATAGTAGATACGAGCAATACTTC. This chain uses TRBV5-1 with TRBJ2-7; D is possibly TRBD1 (6 bases). The germline CDR1 and CDR2 sequences are SGHRS and YFSETQ. The CDR3 has 17 residues.

This chain uses TRBV2 with TRBJ1-6, with TRBD1 identical over 7 bases. Germline CDR1 reads SNHLY; CDR2 reads FYNNEI. Germline trimming cut 2 bases from V and 10 bases from J; bases unmatched to any gene: 8. There are 15 residues in the CDR3. The CDR3, as DNA: TGTGCCAGCAGTGAACTACAGGGGAGCAGGTCACCCCTCCACTTT. Its translation: CASSELQGSRSPLHF.

The chain employs TRBV24-1 and TRBJ2-3; D is undetermined. The CDR3 totals 15 residues. V was cut by 4 bases and J by 0 bases, with 10 bases left in between. Germline CDR1 reads KGHDR; CDR2 reads SFDVKD. CDR3 sequence (DNA): TGTGCCACCAGTGACAGCCCCGTGAGCACAGATACGCAGTATTTT. Protein product: CATSDSPVSTDTQYF.

The V and J genes are TRBV7-9 and TRBJ1-1; D is ambiguous. The germline V gene encodes CDR1 SEHNR and CDR2 FQNEAQ (reference sequence). V lost 6 bases to trimming and J lost 4 bases, with 6 bases between them. This CDR3 comprises 11 residues. Here the CDR3 reads CASSLSTEAFF. CDR3 nucleotide sequence: TGTGCCAGCAGTCTTAGCACTGAAGCTTTCTTT.

The table lists this clone with a count of one. The chain combines TRBV5-1 with TRBJ2-3; possibly TRBD1 or TRBD2 for D (5 bases each). V was clipped by 4 bases and J by 0 bases, with 15 bases between them. The germline V gene has CDR1 SGHRS and CDR2 YFSETQ. The CDR3 totals 16 residues. CDR3 nucleotides: TGCGCCAGCAGCCAAGGGCGAGGGGCTAGCACAGATACGCAGTATTTT. It specifies CASSQGRGASTDTQYF.

The chain links TRBV5-1 to TRBJ1-4; 9 positions agree with TRBD1. The CDR3 spans 15 residues. Germline loops: CDR1 SGHRS, CDR2 YFSETQ. Unmatched junction bases numbered 9, after V lost 4 bases and J lost 8 bases. The CDR3 loop is CASSQLRQGEEKLFF. CDR3 nucleotide sequence: TGCGCCAGCAGCCAACTCCGACAGGGGGAGGAAAAACTGTTTTTT.

The chain couples TRBV28 to TRBJ1-5; a possible D gene is TRBD1 (5 bases). Germline V gene lookup returns CDR1 MDHEN and CDR2 SYDVKM. The CDR3 runs 15 residues. The germline V and J ends were trimmed by 5 bases and 0 bases, with 11 bases remaining between them. This CDR3 reads CASSLMTVSNQPQHF. The DNA of the CDR3 is TGTGCCAGCAGTCTTATGACAGTTAGCAATCAGCCCCAGCATTTT.